The 26 T cell receptor beta chains given below trace back to one sample, sequenced in a study of blood T cells in healthy people across ages. For the second PCR, which ran for about 6 to 11 cycles, a sample-barcoded 5' primer and a J-beta primer mix were used. Each CDR3 protein gets one entry after TCRdb re-called the 5' RACE reads with MiXCR. The sample records 1,800,000 or so distinct CDR3 sequences, approximately 40% being singletons. Material for sequencing was blood. The receptors stem from a human donor in good health.

The rearrangement links TRBV19 to TRBJ2-2; 7 positions agree with TRBD2. Germline V gene data show CDR1 as LNHDA and CDR2 as SQIVND (reference sequence). The trim removed 4 bases at V and 6 bases at J, leaving 5 bases unmatched. This CDR3 has 14 residues. CDR3 nucleotide sequence: TGTGCCAGTAGTAACGGGGGGAGGGCCGGGGAGCTGTTTTTT. This sequence encodes CASSNGGRAGELFF. The full variable domain, completed using reference TRBV19 and TRBJ2-2, is DGGITQSPKYLFRKEGQNVTLSCEQNLNHDAMYWYRQDPGQGLRLIYYSQIVNDFQKGDIAEGYSVSREKKESFPLTVTSAQKNPTAFYLCASSNGGRAGELFFGEGSRLTVL.

This clonotype was observed many times. The chain is built from TRBV20-1 and TRBJ2-5; no clear D. Germline V gives CDR1 DFQATT, CDR2 SNEGSKA (reference sequence). The CDR3 consists of 13 residues. Between the trimmed V and J ends, which lost 1 base and 7 bases, there was a span of 13 bases. The CDR3 DNA sequence: TGCAGTGCTAGAGGACCGTTAACAAGGACCCAGTACTTC. Its translation is CSARGPLTRTQYF.

The chain recombines TRBV7-9 with TRBJ2-7; 8 nucleotides align to TRBD1. Trimming removed 5 bases from V and 4 bases from J; junction bases left unmatched: 10. The CDR3 consists of 15 residues. Looked up from germline, CDR1 is SEHNR and CDR2 is FQNEAQ (reference sequence). CDR3 DNA: TGTGCCAGCAGCCGCATACAGGGGGAGAAGTACGAGCAGTACTTC. Protein product: CASSRIQGEKYEQYF.

This clonotype was recorded many times. The rearrangement links TRBV12-3 or TRBV12-4 to TRBJ2-3, with D possibly TRBD2 on 5 matching bases. The CDR3 runs to 17 residues. Trimming pared 6 bases from V and 0 bases from J, leaving 19 bases between. DNA for the CDR3: TGTGCCAGCAGAGGCGAAGCGGAATCCACTAGCACAGATACGCAGTATTTT. It codes for CASRGEAESTSTDTQYF.

The sample holds a few counts of this clonotype. V and J are TRBV20-1 and TRBJ1-2; TRBD1 is a possible D gene (6 bases). This CDR3 region has 13 residues. Trimming took off 3 bases at V and 6 bases at J, with 14 bases between the two ends. Germline V CDR1 and CDR2: DFQATT, SNEGSKA (reference sequence). CDR3 region: CSASDRRKDGYTF. CDR3 sequence (DNA): TGCAGTGCTAGCGACAGGAGAAAAGATGGCTACACCTTC.

This clonotype has a handful of counts. V is TRBV20-1 and J is TRBJ1-5, with D perhaps TRBD1 (5 bases). Per the germline V gene, CDR1 is DFQATT and CDR2 is SNEGSKA (reference sequence). The CDR3 spans 16 residues. V gave up 2 bases and J gave up 0 bases, with 14 bases separating them. The CDR3 DNA reads TGCAGTGCTAGACTCCGGGACGACTATAGCAATCAGCCCCAGCATTTT. Its translation: CSARLRDDYSNQPQHF.

This rearrangement joins TRBV6-2 or TRBV6-3 to TRBJ1-5; D is perhaps TRBD1 (5 bases). Germline-derived CDR1 and CDR2 are MNHEY and SVGEGT. V dropped 2 bases and J dropped 4 bases, with 18 bases sitting between them. The CDR3 is 17 residues long. As DNA, the CDR3 is TGTGCCAGCAGTTACGTGGCAGGGAGCCCCCCGAATCAGCCCCAGCATTTT. Amino acids: CASSYVAGSPPNQPQHF.

This clonotype appeared a single time. The rearrangement joins TRBV28 to TRBJ1-1, with D possibly being TRBD1 (6 bases). Germline values: CDR1 MDHEN, CDR2 SYDVKM. CDR3 length equals 15 residues. V lost 6 bases to trimming and J lost 5 bases, with 19 bases between them. CDR3 region: CASRKWGALNTEAFF. CDR3 sequence (DNA): TGTGCCAGCAGAAAATGGGGGGCGCTTAATACTGAAGCTTTCTTT.

The gene calls are TRBV12-3 or TRBV12-4 and TRBJ2-7; D could derive from TRBD1 or TRBD2 (6 bases each). CDR3 length: 14 amino acids. Trimming removed 5 bases from V and 3 bases from J, with 14 bases in between. The CDR3 is CASSRGPGYYEQYF. The CDR3 DNA follows: TGTGCCAGCAGTCGGGGGCCGGGTTACTACGAGCAGTACTTC.

This sequence joins TRBV12-5 and TRBJ2-3, with D perhaps TRBD2 (6 bases). CDR1 and CDR2 (germline): LGHNT, FRNRAP. This CDR3 has 15 residues. V shed 5 bases and J shed 1 base, with 13 bases lying between them. The CDR3: CASGIGPGGTDTQYF. The CDR3 region has the DNA TGTGCTAGTGGTATTGGACCGGGGGGCACAGATACGCAGTATTTT. Full variable domain (missing parts from reference TRBV12-5 and TRBJ2-3): DARVTQTPRHKVTEMGQEVTMRCQPILGHNTVFWYRQTMMQGLELLAYFRNRAPLDDSGMPKDRFSAEMPDATLATLKIQPSEPRDSAVYFCASGIGPGGTDTQYFGPGTRLTVL.

A few counts support this clonotype. V usage is TRBV28 and J usage is TRBJ1-2; weak D call: TRBD1 (5 bases). This CDR3 has 15 residues. Germline V gene data show CDR1 as MDHEN and CDR2 as SYDVKM. V was shortened by 5 bases and J by 1 base, with 14 bases between the two germline ends. The CDR3 sequence: CASSPQGPNNYGYTF. The DNA for the CDR3 is TGTGCCAGCAGTCCGCAGGGACCGAATAACTATGGCTACACCTTC.

This clonotype has more than one count but fewer than ten. V is TRBV4-3 and J is TRBJ2-7, with D tentatively TRBD1 (6 bases). The V gene lost 0 bases and the J gene lost 7 bases, with 16 bases spanning the gap. The CDR3 runs to 15 residues. CDR1 is LGHNA and CDR2 is YSLEER in the germline V gene. CDR3 sequence reads: CASSQDPGTIKEQYF. CDR3 coding DNA: TGCGCCAGCAGCCAAGATCCAGGGACAATCAAGGAGCAGTACTTC.

The rearrangement joins TRBV29-1 to TRBJ1-1; D not resolved. V dropped 4 bases and J dropped 4 bases, with 13 bases sitting between them. Looked up from germline, CDR1 is SQVTM and CDR2 is ANQGSEA. The CDR3 is 13 amino acids. The CDR3 sequence: CSVGGGWGTEAFF. The CDR3 DNA is TGCAGCGTTGGGGGAGGCTGGGGCACTGAAGCTTTCTTT.

As concerns this clonotype: With a far larger clone one base away, a read error is the likely cause. The chain is built from TRBV7-8 and TRBJ2-3; D is undetermined. This CDR3 has 13 residues. Germline V CDR1 and CDR2: SGHVS, FQNEAQ. V lost 5 bases to trimming and J lost 1 base, with 7 bases between them. CDR3 sequence reads: CASSMDGTDTQYF. In DNA, the CDR3 is TGTGCCAGCAGCATGGACGGCACAGATACGCAGTATTTT. Based on the CDR3 plus reference TRBV7-8 and TRBJ2-3, the full variable domain is GAGVSQSPRYKVAKRGQDVALRCDPISGHVSLFWYQQALGQGPEFLTYFQNEAQLDKSGLPSDRFFAERPEGSVSTLKIQRTQQEDSAVYLCASSMDGTDTQYFGPGTRLTVL.

This clonotype was observed a few times. The genes are TRBV28 and TRBJ2-7; D remains ambiguous. Looked up from germline, CDR1 is MDHEN and CDR2 is SYDVKM. Deletions cut 6 bases from V and 4 bases from J, with 19 bases between. The CDR3 covers 15 residues. In DNA form, the CDR3 reads TGTGCCAGCAGCACCGTTGAGCCCATGAGATACGAGCAGTACTTC. Translated: CASSTVEPMRYEQYF.

This clonotype has only a few counts. The chain couples TRBV20-1 to TRBJ2-1, with TRBD1 as a possible D gene (6 bases). With 0 bases removed from V and 10 bases from J, the gap between germline ends came to 28 bases. The germline V gene has CDR1 DFQATT and CDR2 SNEGSKA (reference sequence). CDR3 length: 18 residues. The CDR3 DNA reads as TGCAGTGCTAGAGATCAGGGGCTAAGGGCGCCGGGCCTCCCAGAGCAGTTCTTC. Amino acids: CSARDQGLRAPGLPEQFF.

This clonotype was detected only a few times. This sequence joins TRBV6-1 and TRBJ1-6, with D tentatively TRBD1 (5 bases). V lost 0 bases and J 8 bases, leaving 8 bases between the germline ends. CDR1 and CDR2 (germline): MNHNS, SASEGT. The CDR3 extends over 14 amino acids. In DNA, the CDR3 is TGTGCCAGCAGTGAAGCAGGGACGGATTCACCCCTCCACTTT. It translates to CASSEAGTDSPLHF.

A few counts support this clonotype. V and J are TRBV20-1 and TRBJ2-3, with TRBD2 matching over 10 bases. V shed 3 bases, J shed 4 bases, and the junction held 4 bases outside the gene matches. Germline CDR1 reads DFQATT; CDR2 reads SNEGSKA (reference sequence). The CDR3 sequence is 14 residues long. The CDR3 DNA reads TGCAGTGCTAGGCCTAGCGGGGGTTCAGATACGCAGTATTTT. It codes for CSARPSGGSDTQYF.

V and J are TRBV29-1 and TRBJ2-5; the D gene is possibly TRBD2 (5 bases). V was trimmed by 7 bases and J by 4 bases, leaving 16 bases between them. Germline values: CDR1 SQVTM, CDR2 ANQGSEA. This CDR3 is 13 amino acids long. The CDR3, as DNA: TGCAGCGCAGGACTGAGGGTATCAGAGACCCAGTACTTC. It is translated as CSAGLRVSETQYF.

This chain uses TRBV7-9 with TRBJ2-1, with D possibly being TRBD1 or TRBD2 (5 bases each). CDR1 and CDR2 from the germline V gene are SEHNR and FQNEAQ (reference sequence). The V and J ends lost 3 bases and 13 bases respectively, with 19 bases between them. This CDR3 has 14 amino acids. CDR3 protein: CASSFAGAAETQFF. The CDR3 region has the DNA TGTGCCAGCAGCTTCGCCGGGGCGGCGGAGACCCAGTTCTTC.

This clonotype has more than one count but fewer than ten. This chain links TRBV5-1 with TRBJ2-6; D unresolved. The CDR3 spans 18 residues. V lost 3 bases, J lost 0 bases, and 16 bases lay in between. Germline CDR1 reads SGHRS; CDR2 reads YFSETQ. Written as DNA, the CDR3 is TGCGCCAGCAGCTGGCCTCGAATACAGATCTCTGGGGCCAACGTCCTGACTTTC. Translation gives CASSWPRIQISGANVLTF.

Only a few counts were recorded for this clonotype. The V and J genes are TRBV14 and TRBJ2-5, with D possibly being TRBD2 (5 bases). This CDR3 comprises 15 residues. V was pared by 3 bases and J by 7 bases, with 18 bases between. Germline V gene sequence: CDR1 SGHDN, CDR2 FVKESK. CDR3 nucleotide sequence: TGTGCCAGCAGCCAGATGAACGGGGATGGAGGGACCCAGTACTTC. This sequence encodes CASSQMNGDGGTQYF.

This clonotype was recorded a few times. V gene TRBV7-3 combines with J gene TRBJ2-7; D might be TRBD2 (5 bases). Germline assignment: CDR1 SGHTA and CDR2 FQGTGA. The CDR3 loop spans 13 amino acids. V lost 5 bases, J lost 4 bases, and 12 bases lay in between. The CDR3 DNA reads TGTGCCAGCAGCATAGACACGGGATACGAGCAGTACTTC. It codes for CASSIDTGYEQYF.

The chain has TRBV6-6 and TRBJ2-5; the D is unclear. The CDR3 extends over 13 amino acids. Between the trimmed V and J ends, which lost 2 bases and 4 bases, there was a span of 8 bases. Looked up from germline, CDR1 is MNHNY and CDR2 is SVGAGI (reference sequence). The CDR3 loop is CASSYGSLETQYF. DNA for the CDR3: TGTGCCAGCAGTTACGGGTCGCTAGAGACCCAGTACTTC.

In this sample, this clonotype turned up many times. The V call is TRBV27, the J call TRBJ1-2; D possibly corresponds to TRBD1 (6 bases). Germline assignment: CDR1 MNHEY and CDR2 SMNVEV (reference sequence). The CDR3 runs 13 residues. V was clipped by 4 bases and J by 4 bases, with 10 bases between them. The CDR3 DNA is TGTGCCAGCAGTTCCGGACAGTTCTATGGCTACACCTTC. Translated: CASSSGQFYGYTF.

The chain couples TRBV3-1 to TRBJ1-2; the D gene is possibly TRBD1 (6 bases). Per the germline V gene, CDR1 is LGHDT and CDR2 is YNNKEL (reference sequence). V was cut by 3 bases and J by 2 bases, with 13 bases left in between. The length of the CDR3 is 15 residues. CDR3: CASSQRPGANYGYTF. CDR3 sequence (DNA): TGTGCCAGCAGCCAGAGGCCAGGGGCCAACTATGGCTACACCTTC. Based on the CDR3 plus reference TRBV3-1 and TRBJ1-2, the full variable domain is DTAVSQTPKYLVTQMGNDKSIKCEQNLGHDTMYWYKQDSKKFLKIMFSYNNKELIINETVPNRFSPKSPDKAHLNLHINSLELGDSAVYFCASSQRPGANYGYTFGSGTRLTVV.